These T cell receptor beta chains were read from a single sample in a study of blood T cell repertoires in COVID-19. The repertoire was sequenced with immunoSEQ multiplex PCR; TCRdb's copy has only in-frame clones and lacks some. The sample lists fewer than 400,000 clones, 85% occurring once. The sequenced material came from PBMCs or T cells enriched from blood (not recorded which). The receptor source for this set is a woman in her twenties or thirties who had been exposed to COVID-19. Each CDR3 is given with its conserved first and last residue. The order of the fields is J gene, V gene, clone size, D gene, CDR3 protein, CDR3 DNA. The D gene is left open where the match is weak. Size tells how often a clone was seen (once, few, many) or the class of an expanded clone, and some rows leave it out.

J: TRBJ2-5
V: TRBV5-1
size: once
D: .
CDR3: CASSLVGSRETQYF
DNA: TGCGCCAGCAGCTTGGTCGGGAGTCGCGAGACCCAGTACTTC

J: TRBJ2-7
V: TRBV5-8
size: .
D: TRBD1
CDR3: CASSRDRGNEQYF
DNA: TGTGCCAGCAGTCGGGACAGGGGAAACGAGCAGTACTTC

J: TRBJ2-5
V: TRBV28
size: once
D: .
CDR3: CASRSSSVETQYF
DNA: TGTGCCAGCAGATCATCTAGCGTGGAGACCCAGTACTTC

J: TRBJ1-3
V: TRBV19
size: .
D: .
CDR3: CASSHLARESSGNTIYF
DNA: TGTGCCAGTAGTCACTTAGCCCGGGAGAGCTCTGGAAACACCATATATTTT

J: TRBJ2-1
V: TRBV24-1
size: few
D: .
CDR3: CATSDLSGAYEQFF
DNA: TGTGCCACCAGTGATTTGTCAGGGGCCTATGAGCAGTTCTTC

J: TRBJ1-2
V: TRBV21-1
size: .
D: .
CDR3: CASSKVLQGHGHYGYTF
DNA: TGTGCCAGCAGCAAAGTCCTACAGGGTCACGGGCACTATGGCTACACCTTC

J: TRBJ2-7
V: TRBV28
size: .
D: TRBD1
CDR3: CASRGQFPYEQYF
DNA: TGTGCCAGCAGGGGACAGTTTCCCTACGAGCAGTACTTC

J: TRBJ1-1
V: TRBV30
size: .
D: .
CDR3: CAWSVIMNTEAFF
DNA: TGTGCCTGGAGTGTAATTATGAACACTGAAGCTTTCTTT

J: TRBJ1-6
V: TRBV9
size: .
D: .
CDR3: CASSDNPGVGNSPLHF
DNA: TGTGCCAGCAGCGATAACCCAGGGGTAGGTAATTCACCCCTCCACTTT

J: TRBJ1-2
V: TRBV27
size: .
D: .
CDR3: CASSLNGGYGYTF
DNA: TGTGCCAGCAGTTTAAACGGGGGCTATGGCTACACCTTC

J: TRBJ2-2
V: TRBV7-2
size: once
D: .
CDR3: CASSLITGWAGELFF
DNA: TGTGCCAGCAGCCTGATCACAGGGTGGGCCGGGGAGCTGTTTTTT

J: TRBJ1-1
V: TRBV18
size: .
D: .
CDR3: CASSPGRGSTEAFF
DNA: TGTGCCAGCTCACCGGGAAGAGGGAGCACTGAAGCTTTCTTT

J: TRBJ2-1
V: TRBV10-3
size: .
D: TRBD2
CDR3: CAISPGGLVSYNEQFF
DNA: TGTGCCATCAGCCCCGGCGGACTAGTTTCCTACAATGAGCAGTTCTTC

J: TRBJ2-7
V: TRBV27
size: .
D: TRBD1
CDR3: CASSLGGTGIAYEQYF
DNA: TGTGCCAGCAGTTTGGGCGGGACAGGGATTGCCTACGAGCAGTACTTC

J: TRBJ1-1
V: TRBV4-1
size: .
D: .
CDR3: CASSPGGGEAFF
DNA: TGCGCCAGCAGCCCCGGGGGGGGTGAAGCTTTCTTT

J: TRBJ2-5
V: TRBV6-2/TRBV6-3
size: .
D: .
CDR3: CASSYKGRETQYF
DNA: TGTGCCAGCAGTTATAAGGGGCGGGAGACCCAGTACTTC

J: TRBJ2-5
V: TRBV27
size: .
D: TRBD2
CDR3: CASSLSITSGGRKTQYF
DNA: TGTGCCAGCAGTTTATCGATTACTAGCGGGGGGAGAAAGACCCAGTACTTC

J: TRBJ2-5
V: TRBV13
size: .
D: .
CDR3: CASSYSNKETQYF
DNA: TGTGCCAGCAGCTACAGCAATAAAGAGACCCAGTACTTC